Following are 8 T cell receptor beta chains from one sample sequenced in a study of blood T cell repertoires in COVID-19. Assay used: immunoSEQ multiplex PCR; TCRdb lists only in-frame clones, some missing. The sample contains around 170,000 clones, around four fifths of which appear only once. Specimen: peripheral blood. The receptors originated from a woman aged 70 to 79 with COVID-19, enrolled during active disease.

This clone has just one count. The CDR3 region has the DNA TGTGCCACAAAGACTAGCGGGAGCTCCTACGAGCAGTACTTC. This gives the protein CATKTSGSSYEQYF. The V call is TRBV28, the J call TRBJ2-7, with 12 bases aligning to TRBD2. This CDR3 is built from 14 residues. Germline V lookup: CDR1 MDHEN, CDR2 SYDVKM. J gave up 0 bases and V 10 bases, and 4 bases lay outside the gene matches.

In this sample, this clone turned up a few times. The chain joins TRBV5-6 to TRBJ2-5; D is possibly TRBD2 (6 bases). Germline CDR1 and CDR2: SGHDT and YYEEEE. The ends were cut back, 2 bases at V and 5 bases at J, with 13 bases in the middle. The CDR3 sequence is 14 residues long. The CDR3 is CASSLLAWGETQYF. In DNA form, the CDR3 reads TGTGCCAGCAGCTTACTAGCCTGGGGGGAGACCCAGTACTTC.

In this sample, this clone turned up a few times. The chain is built from TRBV2 and TRBJ1-1; 10 nucleotides match TRBD1. There are 15 residues in the CDR3. V lost 6 bases to trimming and J lost 6 bases; unmatched junction nucleotides: 10. Per germline, CDR1 SNHLY and CDR2 FYNNEI. CDR3 region: CASRGYSTGGSEAFF. CDR3 in DNA: TGTGCCAGCAGGGGCTACTCGACAGGGGGCTCTGAAGCTTTCTTT.

The rearrangement joins TRBV12-3 or TRBV12-4 to TRBJ1-1, with D possibly being TRBD1 (6 bases). The CDR3 runs 13 residues. V lost 5 bases and J lost 8, with 15 bases in between. The CDR3 loop is CASSTTQGSEAFF. In nucleotides, the CDR3 is TGTGCCAGCAGTACGACACAGGGCTCGGAAGCTTTCTTT.

The chain recombines TRBV7-8 with TRBJ2-7; 10 bases line up with TRBD2. Germline CDR1 is SGHVS and CDR2 is FQNEAQ. The CDR3 runs 15 residues. Unmatched junction bases numbered 6, after V lost 4 bases and J lost 3 bases. The CDR3 DNA sequence: TGTGCCAGCAGCTGGGCTAGCGGGAGAGACTACGAGCAGTACTTC. It specifies CASSWASGRDYEQYF.

This chain's CDR3 is CAWSVPGLPGDTIYF. CDR3 sequence (DNA): TGTGCCTGGAGTGTACCGGGACTGCCGGGAGACACCATATATTTT. This sequence joins TRBV30 and TRBJ1-3; D possibly corresponds to TRBD1 (5 bases). Trimming removed 0 bases from V and 8 bases from J, with 17 bases in between. Looked up from germline, CDR1 is GTSNPN and CDR2 is SVGIG (reference sequence). The CDR3 has 15 amino acids.

This clone appeared a single time. The chain is built from TRBV7-7 and TRBJ2-5; 7 bases map to TRBD2. Trimming at V came to 2 bases and at J to 0 bases, leaving 3 bases not matched to a gene. This CDR3 spans 15 amino acids. Germline V gives CDR1 SSHAT, CDR2 FNYEAQ (reference sequence). The CDR3 loop reads CASSLSSGNQETQYF. CDR3 DNA: TGTGCCAGCAGCTTATCCAGCGGGAACCAAGAGACCCAGTACTTC.

CDR3 in DNA: TGTGCCAGCAGCTCAAAAGTCGGGAGGGGGGCCAACGTCCTGACTTTC. It yields the protein CASSSKVGRGANVLTF. The rearrangement links TRBV7-2 to TRBJ2-6; TRBD2 matches at 7 bases. Germline V CDR1 and CDR2: SGHTA, FQGNSA. J gave up 4 bases and V 4 bases, and 7 bases lay outside the gene matches. The length of the CDR3 is 16 residues.